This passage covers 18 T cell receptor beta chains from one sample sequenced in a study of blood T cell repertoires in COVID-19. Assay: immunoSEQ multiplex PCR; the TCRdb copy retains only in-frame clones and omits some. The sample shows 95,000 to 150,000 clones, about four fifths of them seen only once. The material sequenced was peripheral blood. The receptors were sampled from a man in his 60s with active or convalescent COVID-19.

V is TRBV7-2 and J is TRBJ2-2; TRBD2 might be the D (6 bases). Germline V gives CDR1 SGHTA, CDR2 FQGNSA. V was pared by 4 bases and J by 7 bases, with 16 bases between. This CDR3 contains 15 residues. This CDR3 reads CASSSGVAAVGELFF. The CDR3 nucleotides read TGTGCCAGCAGCTCCGGGGTAGCGGCGGTCGGGGAGCTGTTTTTT.

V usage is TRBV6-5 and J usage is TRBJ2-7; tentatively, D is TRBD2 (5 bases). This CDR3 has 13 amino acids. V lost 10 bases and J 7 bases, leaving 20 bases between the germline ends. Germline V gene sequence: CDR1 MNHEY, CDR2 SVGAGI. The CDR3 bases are TGTGCCACCTTACCCGACGGTGAGCGGGAGCAGTACTTC. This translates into CATLPDGEREQYF.

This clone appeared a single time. CDR3 in amino acids: CATSSGLPNTGELFF. In DNA, the CDR3 is TGTGCCACCAGCAGCGGTCTTCCGAACACCGGGGAGCTGTTTTTT. The chain joins TRBV15 to TRBJ2-2; D uncertain. CDR1 and CDR2 (germline): LNHNV, YYDKDF (reference sequence). The CDR3 is 15 residues long. V lost 3 bases to trimming and J lost 0 bases, with 8 bases between them.

CDR3 DNA: TGTGCCAGCTCACCACAACAGGGGAAGGGAGAAAAACTGTTTTTT. This encodes CASSPQQGKGEKLFF. This rearrangement joins TRBV18 to TRBJ1-4, with 7 bases aligning to TRBD1. Per the germline V gene, CDR1 is KGHSH and CDR2 is LQKENI. The trim removed 1 base at V and 8 bases at J, leaving 7 bases unmatched. The CDR3 extends over 15 amino acids.

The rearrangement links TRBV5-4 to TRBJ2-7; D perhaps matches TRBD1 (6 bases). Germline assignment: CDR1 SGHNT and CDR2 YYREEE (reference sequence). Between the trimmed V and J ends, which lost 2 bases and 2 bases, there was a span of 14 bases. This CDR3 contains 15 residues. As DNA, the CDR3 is TGTGCCAGCAGCTTTGGACAGACCACCGCCTACGAGCAGTACTTC. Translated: CASSFGQTTAYEQYF.

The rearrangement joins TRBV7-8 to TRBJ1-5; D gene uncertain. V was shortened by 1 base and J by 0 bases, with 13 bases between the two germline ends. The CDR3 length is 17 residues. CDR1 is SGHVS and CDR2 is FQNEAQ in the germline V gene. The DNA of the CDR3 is TGTGCCAGCAGCTTAGTAGCGGGCAGCTATAGCAATCAGCCCCAGCATTTT. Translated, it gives CASSLVAGSYSNQPQHF.

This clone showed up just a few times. The CDR3 DNA reads TGTGCCAGCAGCCCCTTAGAGAGGGGGCGTTATGGCTACACCTTC. It specifies CASSPLERGRYGYTF. The J gene is TRBJ1-2, the V gene TRBV6-2 or TRBV6-3, with 7 bases fitting TRBD1. The CDR3 is 15 residues long. In germline, CDR1 is MNHEY, CDR2 SVGEGT. V lost 6 bases and J lost 5; bases outside the gene matches: 12.

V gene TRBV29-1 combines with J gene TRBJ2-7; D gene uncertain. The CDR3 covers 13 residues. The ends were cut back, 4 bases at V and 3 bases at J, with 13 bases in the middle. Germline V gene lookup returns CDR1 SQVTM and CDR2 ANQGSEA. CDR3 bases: TGCAGCGTTGCGAGTTCTAGAAACTACGAGCAGTACTTC. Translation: CSVASSRNYEQYF.

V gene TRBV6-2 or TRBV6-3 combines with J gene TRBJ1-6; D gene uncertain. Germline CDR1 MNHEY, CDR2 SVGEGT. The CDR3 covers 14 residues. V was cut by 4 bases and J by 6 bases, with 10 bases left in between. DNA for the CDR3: TGTGCCAGCAGTTTAAAACGGGGTAATTCACCCCTCCACTTT. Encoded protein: CASSLKRGNSPLHF.

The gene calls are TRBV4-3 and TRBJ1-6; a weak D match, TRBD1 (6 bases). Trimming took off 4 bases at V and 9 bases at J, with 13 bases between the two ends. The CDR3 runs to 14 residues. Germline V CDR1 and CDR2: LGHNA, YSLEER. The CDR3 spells CASSRDVGGSPLHF. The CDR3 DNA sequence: TGCGCCAGCAGCCGCGACGTAGGGGGTTCACCCCTCCACTTT.

CDR3 nucleotides: TGCGCCAGCAGCCCCCGGACAGCCTACAATGAGCAGTTCTTC. Its translation: CASSPRTAYNEQFF. The chain has TRBV5-1 and TRBJ2-1; tentative D call: TRBD1 (6 bases). Germline CDR1 reads SGHRS; CDR2 reads YFSETQ. The V end lost 4 bases, the J end lost 2 bases, and 10 bases lay between the germline ends. The CDR3 is 14 amino acids.

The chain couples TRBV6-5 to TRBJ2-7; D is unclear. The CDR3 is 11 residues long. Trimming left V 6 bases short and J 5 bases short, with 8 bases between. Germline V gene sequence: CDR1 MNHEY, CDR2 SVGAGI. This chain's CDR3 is CASSQTNEQYF. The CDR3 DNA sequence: TGTGCCAGCAGCCAAACTAACGAGCAGTACTTC.

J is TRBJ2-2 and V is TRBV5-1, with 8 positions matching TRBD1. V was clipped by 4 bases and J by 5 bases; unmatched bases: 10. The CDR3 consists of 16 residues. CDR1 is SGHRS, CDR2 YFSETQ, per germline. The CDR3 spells CASSTKGDRFTGELFF. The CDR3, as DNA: TGCGCCAGCAGCACCAAAGGGGACAGGTTTACCGGGGAGCTGTTTTTT. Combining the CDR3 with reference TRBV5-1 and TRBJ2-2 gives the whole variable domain KAGVTQTPRYLIKTRGQQVTLSCSPISGHRSVSWYQQTPGQGLQFLFEYFSETQRNKGNFPGRFSGRQFSNSRSEMNVSTLELGDSALYLCASSTKGDRFTGELFFGEGSRLTVL.

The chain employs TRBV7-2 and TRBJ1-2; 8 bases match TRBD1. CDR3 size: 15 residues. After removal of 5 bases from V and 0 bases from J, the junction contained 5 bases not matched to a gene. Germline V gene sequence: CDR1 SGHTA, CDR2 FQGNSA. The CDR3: CASSQRTGTNYGYTF. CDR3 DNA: TGTGCCAGCAGCCAACGGACAGGGACTAACTATGGCTACACCTTC.

Written as DNA, the CDR3 is TGTGCCTGGAGTCCGGACAGGGACCAGCCCCAGCATTTT. Translated, it gives CAWSPDRDQPQHF. The genes are TRBV30 and TRBJ1-5, with 8 nucleotides matching TRBD1. This CDR3 is built from 13 residues. The germline V gene encodes CDR1 GTSNPN and CDR2 SVGIG (reference sequence). Trimming cost V 2 bases and J 7 bases; bases outside gene matches: 4.

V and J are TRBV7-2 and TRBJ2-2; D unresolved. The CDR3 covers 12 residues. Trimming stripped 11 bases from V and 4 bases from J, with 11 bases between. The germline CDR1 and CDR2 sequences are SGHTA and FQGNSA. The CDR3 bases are TGTGCCGCCAGATTTCTCACCGGGGAGCTGTTTTTT. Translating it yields CAARFLTGELFF.

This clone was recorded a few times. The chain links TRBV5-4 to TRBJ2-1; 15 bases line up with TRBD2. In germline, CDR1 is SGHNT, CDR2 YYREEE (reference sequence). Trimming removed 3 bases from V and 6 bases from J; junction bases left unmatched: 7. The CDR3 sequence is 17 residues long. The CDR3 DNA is TGTGCCAGCAGCTCCGGGACTAGCGGGAGGAGGGGCAATGAGCAGTTCTTC. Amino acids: CASSSGTSGRRGNEQFF. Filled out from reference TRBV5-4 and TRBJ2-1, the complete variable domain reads ETGVTQSPTHLIKTRGQQVTLRCSSQSGHNTVSWYQQALGQGPQFIFQYYREEENGRGNFPPRFSGLQFPNYSSELNVNALELDDSALYLCASSSGTSGRRGNEQFFGPGTRLTVL.

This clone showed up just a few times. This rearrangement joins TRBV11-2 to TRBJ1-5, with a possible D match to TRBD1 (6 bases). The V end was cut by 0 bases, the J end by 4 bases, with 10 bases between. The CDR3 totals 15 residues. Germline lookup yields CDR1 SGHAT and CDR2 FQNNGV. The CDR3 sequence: CASSLEGAWNQPQHF. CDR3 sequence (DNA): TGTGCCAGCAGCTTAGAGGGGGCTTGGAATCAGCCCCAGCATTTT.